This T cell receptor beta chain was identified during a study of cytomegalovirus exposure and HLA in healthy donors. In the PCR, 60 Vbeta and 13 Jbeta primers were used. Assay used: immunoSEQ multiplex PCR; TCRdb lists only in-frame clones, some missing. The sample yields about 190,000 clones, roughly four fifths seen once. The CDR3 spans 15 residues. The ends were cut back, 6 bases at V and 4 bases at J, with 16 bases in the middle. CDR1 is LNHDA, CDR2 SQIVND, per germline (reference sequence). The sequence came from a woman in her 30s in good health and CMV-seropositive. This chain uses TRBV19 with TRBJ1-5, with D maybe TRBD1 (6 bases). The specimen was PBMCs. CDR3 loop: CASSEGGEWNQPQHF. Written as DNA, the CDR3 is TGTGCCAGTAGCGAAGGGGGAGAGTGGAATCAGCCCCAGCATTTT.